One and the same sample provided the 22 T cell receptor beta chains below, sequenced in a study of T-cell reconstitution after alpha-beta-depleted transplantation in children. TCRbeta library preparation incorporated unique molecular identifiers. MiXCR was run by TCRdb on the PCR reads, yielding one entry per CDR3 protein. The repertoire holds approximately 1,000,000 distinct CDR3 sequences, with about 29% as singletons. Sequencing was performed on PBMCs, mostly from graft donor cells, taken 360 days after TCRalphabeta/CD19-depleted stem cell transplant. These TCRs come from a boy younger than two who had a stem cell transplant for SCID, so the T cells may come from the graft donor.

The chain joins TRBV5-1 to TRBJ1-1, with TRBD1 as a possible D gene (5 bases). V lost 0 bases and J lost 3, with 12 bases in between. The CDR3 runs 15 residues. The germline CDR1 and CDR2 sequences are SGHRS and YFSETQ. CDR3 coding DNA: TGCGCCAGCAGCTTGGGAAGGGGAATTGACACTGAAGCTTTCTTT. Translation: CASSLGRGIDTEAFF.

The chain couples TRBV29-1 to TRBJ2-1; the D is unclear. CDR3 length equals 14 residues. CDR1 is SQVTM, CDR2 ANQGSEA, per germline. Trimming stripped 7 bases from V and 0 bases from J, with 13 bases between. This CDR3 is CSGVLPSSYNEQFF. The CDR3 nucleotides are TGCAGCGGGGTGCTTCCGAGCTCCTACAATGAGCAGTTCTTC.

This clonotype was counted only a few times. CDR3: CASSLGGTGNGYTF. In DNA, the CDR3 is TGTGCCAGCAGCTTGGGAGGGACAGGGAACGGCTACACCTTC. V and J are TRBV11-2 and TRBJ1-2, with 9 bases fitting TRBD1. Germline CDR1 and CDR2: SGHAT and FQNNGV. CDR3 length equals 14 residues. The J segment lost 8 bases and the V segment lost 3 bases, leaving 7 bases of the junction unmatched.

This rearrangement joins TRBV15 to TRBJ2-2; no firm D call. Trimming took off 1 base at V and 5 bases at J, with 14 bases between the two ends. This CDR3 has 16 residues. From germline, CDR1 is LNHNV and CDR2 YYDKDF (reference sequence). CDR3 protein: CATSRVHHSSTGELFF. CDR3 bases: TGTGCCACCAGCAGAGTCCACCACAGTAGTACCGGGGAGCTGTTTTTT.

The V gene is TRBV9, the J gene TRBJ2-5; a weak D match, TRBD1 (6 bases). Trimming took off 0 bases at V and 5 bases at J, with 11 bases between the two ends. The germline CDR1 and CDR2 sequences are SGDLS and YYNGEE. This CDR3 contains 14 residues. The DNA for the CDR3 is TGTGCCAGCAGCGTAGGAACAGGGATCGAGACCCAGTACTTC. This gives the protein CASSVGTGIETQYF.

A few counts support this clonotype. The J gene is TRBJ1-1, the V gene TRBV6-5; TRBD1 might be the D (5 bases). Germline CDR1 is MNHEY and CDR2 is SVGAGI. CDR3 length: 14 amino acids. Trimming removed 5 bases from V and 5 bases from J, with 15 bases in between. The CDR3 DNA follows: TGTGCCAGCAGTCCAAGGGGAAGAAGTACTGAAGCTTTCTTT. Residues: CASSPRGRSTEAFF.

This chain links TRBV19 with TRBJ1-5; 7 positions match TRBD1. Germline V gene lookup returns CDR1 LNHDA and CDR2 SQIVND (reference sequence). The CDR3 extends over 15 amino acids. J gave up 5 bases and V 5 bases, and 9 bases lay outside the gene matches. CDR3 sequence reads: CASSPRGRWDQPQHF. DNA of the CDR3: TGTGCCAGTAGTCCGAGGGGGCGCTGGGATCAGCCCCAGCATTTT.

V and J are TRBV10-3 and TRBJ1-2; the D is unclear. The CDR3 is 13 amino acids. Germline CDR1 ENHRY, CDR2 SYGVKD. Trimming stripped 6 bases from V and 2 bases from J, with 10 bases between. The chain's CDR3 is CAIRAEANYGYTF. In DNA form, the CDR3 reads TGTGCCATCAGGGCAGAGGCCAACTATGGCTACACCTTC.

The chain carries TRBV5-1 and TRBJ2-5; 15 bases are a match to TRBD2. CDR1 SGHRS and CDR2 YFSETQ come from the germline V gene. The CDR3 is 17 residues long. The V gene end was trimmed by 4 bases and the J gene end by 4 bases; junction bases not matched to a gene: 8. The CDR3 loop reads CASSPGTSGGQGETQYF. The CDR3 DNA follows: TGCGCCAGCAGCCCCGGGACTAGCGGGGGGCAGGGAGAGACCCAGTACTTC.

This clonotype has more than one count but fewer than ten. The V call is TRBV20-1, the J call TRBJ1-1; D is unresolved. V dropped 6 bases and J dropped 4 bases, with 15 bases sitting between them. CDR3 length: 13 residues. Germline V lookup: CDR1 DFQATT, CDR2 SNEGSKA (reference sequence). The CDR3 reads CSAPKDGITEAFF. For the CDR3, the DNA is TGCAGTGCCCCTAAGGACGGGATCACTGAAGCTTTCTTT.

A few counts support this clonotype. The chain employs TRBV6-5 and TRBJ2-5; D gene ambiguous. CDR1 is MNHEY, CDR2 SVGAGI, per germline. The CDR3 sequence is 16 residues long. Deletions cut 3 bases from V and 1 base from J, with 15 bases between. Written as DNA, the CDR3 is TGTGCCAGCAGTTATTTCGGATTGGGTTTCCAAGAGACCCAGTACTTC. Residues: CASSYFGLGFQETQYF.

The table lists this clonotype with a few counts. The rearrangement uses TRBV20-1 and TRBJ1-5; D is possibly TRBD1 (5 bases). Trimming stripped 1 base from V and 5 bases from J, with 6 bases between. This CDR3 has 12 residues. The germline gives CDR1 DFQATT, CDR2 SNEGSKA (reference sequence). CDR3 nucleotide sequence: TGCAGTGCTAGAGTGGGGCATCAGCCCCAGCATTTT. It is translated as CSARVGHQPQHF.

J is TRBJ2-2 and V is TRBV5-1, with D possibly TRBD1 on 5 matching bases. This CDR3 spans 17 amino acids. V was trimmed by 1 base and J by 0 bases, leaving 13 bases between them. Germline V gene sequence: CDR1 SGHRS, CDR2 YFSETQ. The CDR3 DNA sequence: TGCGCCAGCAGCTTGAACTCGGCAGGGCCGAACACCGGGGAGCTGTTTTTT. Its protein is CASSLNSAGPNTGELFF.

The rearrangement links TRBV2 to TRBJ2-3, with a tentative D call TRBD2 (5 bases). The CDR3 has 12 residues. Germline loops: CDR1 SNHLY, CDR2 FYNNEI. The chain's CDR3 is CASGKITDTQYF. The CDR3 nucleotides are TGTGCGAGCGGAAAGATCACAGATACGCAGTATTTT.

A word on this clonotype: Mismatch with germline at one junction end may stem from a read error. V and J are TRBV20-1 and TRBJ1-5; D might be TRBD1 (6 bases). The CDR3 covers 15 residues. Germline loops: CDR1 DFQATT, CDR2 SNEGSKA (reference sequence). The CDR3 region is CSAPKAGAGNQPQNF. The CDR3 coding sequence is TGCAGTGCTCCCAAGGCAGGGGCCGGCAATCAGCCCCAGAATTTT.

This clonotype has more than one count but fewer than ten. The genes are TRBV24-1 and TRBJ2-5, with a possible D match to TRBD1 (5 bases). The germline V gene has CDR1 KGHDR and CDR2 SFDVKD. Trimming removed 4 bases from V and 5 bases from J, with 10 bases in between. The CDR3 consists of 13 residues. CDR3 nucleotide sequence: TGTGCCACCAGTGAGGGGCCGTTTGAGACCCAGTACTTC. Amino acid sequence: CATSEGPFETQYF.

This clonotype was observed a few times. The CDR3 is CASTGGWNTGELFF. For the CDR3, the DNA is TGTGCCAGCACCGGGGGCTGGAACACCGGGGAGCTGTTTTTT. V usage is TRBV12-3 or TRBV12-4 and J usage is TRBJ2-2; D is possibly TRBD1 or TRBD2 (6 bases each). The length of the CDR3 is 14 residues. Trimming left V 7 bases short and J 1 base short, with 10 bases between.

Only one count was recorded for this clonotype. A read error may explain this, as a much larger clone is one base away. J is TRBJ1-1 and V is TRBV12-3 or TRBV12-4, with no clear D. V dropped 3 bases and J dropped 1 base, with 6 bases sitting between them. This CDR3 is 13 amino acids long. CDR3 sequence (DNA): TGTGCCAGCAGTTTTTACGGGAACACTGAAGCTTTCTTT. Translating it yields CASSFYGNTEAFF.

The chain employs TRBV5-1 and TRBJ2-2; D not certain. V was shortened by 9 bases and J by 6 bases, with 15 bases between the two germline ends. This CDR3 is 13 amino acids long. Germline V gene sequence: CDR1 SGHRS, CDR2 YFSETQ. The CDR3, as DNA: TGCGCCATACCGGGCTCCAGTCCCGGGGAGCTGTTTTTT. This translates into CAIPGSSPGELFF.

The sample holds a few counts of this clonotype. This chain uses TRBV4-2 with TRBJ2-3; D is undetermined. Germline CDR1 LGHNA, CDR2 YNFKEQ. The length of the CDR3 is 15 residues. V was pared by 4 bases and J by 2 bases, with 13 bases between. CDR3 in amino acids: CASSPWAEYTDTQYF. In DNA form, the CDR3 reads TGTGCCAGCAGCCCATGGGCAGAGTACACAGATACGCAGTATTTT.

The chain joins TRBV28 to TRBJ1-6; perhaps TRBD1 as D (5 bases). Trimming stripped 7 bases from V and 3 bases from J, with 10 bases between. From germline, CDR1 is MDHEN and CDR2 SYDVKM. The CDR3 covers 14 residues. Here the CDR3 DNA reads TGTGCCAGCATGGAGGGGCTCTATAATTCACCCCTCCACTTT. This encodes CASMEGLYNSPLHF.

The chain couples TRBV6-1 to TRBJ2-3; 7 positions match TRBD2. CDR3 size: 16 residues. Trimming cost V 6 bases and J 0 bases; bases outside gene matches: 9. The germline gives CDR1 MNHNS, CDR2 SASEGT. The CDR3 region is CASRILASPSTDTQYF. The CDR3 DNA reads TGTGCCAGCAGAATACTAGCGTCCCCTAGCACAGATACGCAGTATTTT.